Given below is one T cell receptor beta chain in context. The antigen is not known. These data come from a study of cytomegalovirus exposure and HLA in healthy donors. Study-level information: Early released data had around 89 million unique TCRs, all coming from HLA-typed donors. Regarding the study as a whole: The listing of roughly 160 TCR beta chains classed them as cytomegalovirus-associated.

The CDR3 extends over 13 amino acids. CDR1 MNHEY and CDR2 SMNVEV come from the germline V gene (reference sequence). The V gene lost 6 bases and the J gene lost 0 bases, with 9 bases spanning the gap. The PCR contained 60 Vbeta and 13 Jbeta primers. The assay was immunoSEQ multiplex PCR, and TCRdb's table has in-frame clones only and misses some. The table records around 150,000 clones, approximately 80% of them present only once. Each donor was nominally healthy when sampled (though unrecorded immune exposures were likely). The sample comprised PBMCs. The receptor's source is a male donor in good health and CMV-seronegative. The chain links TRBV27 to TRBJ2-7; D perhaps matches TRBD1 (6 bases). CDR3 region: CASSQGFSYEQYF. As DNA, the CDR3 is TGTGCCAGCAGCCAGGGGTTCTCCTACGAGCAGTACTTC.